This T cell receptor beta chain was recovered during a study of prognosis after radiotherapy for stage I lung cancer. Background on the study: Ages of the approximately 12 men and roughly 6 women ranged 53 to 84 years, median roughly 76. Adenocarcinomas accounted for the tumors of twelve patients, and squamous cell carcinomas for those of roughly seven.

This clonotype was recorded at least ten times. CDR3 length equals 14 residues. Germline V gives CDR1 SGHRS, CDR2 YFSETQ. Trimming took 0 bases from V and 5 from J, leaving 11 bases between them. Two-round multiplex PCR, the amplification method, yielded TCR beta CDR3 from genomic DNA. Each TRBV and TRBJ gene had its own primer in the first PCR round. TCRdb itself ran the multiplex PCR reads through MiXCR, one entry per CDR3 protein. The table has around 26,000 distinct CDR3 sequences, more than 45% seen once. The V and J genes are TRBV5-1 and TRBJ1-1; the D gene is possibly TRBD1 (5 bases). The sequencing used PBMCs, collected before or after stereotactic body radiation therapy (not recorded which). This TCR was recovered from a donor at least 50 years old with non-small cell lung cancer. The CDR3 region has the DNA TGCGCCAGCAGCTTGGGAGTTCGGGGGACTGAAGCTTTCTTT. Protein product: CASSLGVRGTEAFF.